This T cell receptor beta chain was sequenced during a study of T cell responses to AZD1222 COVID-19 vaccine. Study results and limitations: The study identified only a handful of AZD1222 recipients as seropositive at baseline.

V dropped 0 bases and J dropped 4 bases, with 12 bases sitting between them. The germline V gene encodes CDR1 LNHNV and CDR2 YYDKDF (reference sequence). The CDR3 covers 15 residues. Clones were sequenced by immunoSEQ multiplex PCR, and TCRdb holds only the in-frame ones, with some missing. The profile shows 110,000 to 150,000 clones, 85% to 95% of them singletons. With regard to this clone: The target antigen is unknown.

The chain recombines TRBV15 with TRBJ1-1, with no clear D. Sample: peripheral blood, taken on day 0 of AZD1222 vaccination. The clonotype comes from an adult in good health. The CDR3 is CATSREAHSSTEAFF. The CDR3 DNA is TGTGCCACCAGCAGAGAGGCGCACAGCAGCACTGAAGCTTTCTTT.